This TCR beta chain was captured in a study of CD8 T cells in ankylosing spondylitis. TCRdb passed the 5' RACE reads through MiXCR, listing each CDR3 protein once. The table records a few hundred thousand distinct CDR3 sequences, approximately 20% of them present only once. The CDR3 contains 11 residues. V was pared by 8 bases and J by 5 bases, with 2 bases of the junction left unmatched. Germline lookup yields CDR1 LNHDA and CDR2 SQIVND (reference sequence). There are a few counts of this clonotype. The chain links TRBV19 to TRBJ2-7; 8 nucleotides align to TRBD2. Specimen: blood, either unsorted or a sorted T cell fraction (not recorded which). This clonotype was obtained from a male donor with ankylosing spondylitis or in good health (not recorded which). The CDR3 nucleotides are TGTGCCAGTGAAGCGGGAGACGAGCAGTACTTC. This translates into CASEAGDEQYF.